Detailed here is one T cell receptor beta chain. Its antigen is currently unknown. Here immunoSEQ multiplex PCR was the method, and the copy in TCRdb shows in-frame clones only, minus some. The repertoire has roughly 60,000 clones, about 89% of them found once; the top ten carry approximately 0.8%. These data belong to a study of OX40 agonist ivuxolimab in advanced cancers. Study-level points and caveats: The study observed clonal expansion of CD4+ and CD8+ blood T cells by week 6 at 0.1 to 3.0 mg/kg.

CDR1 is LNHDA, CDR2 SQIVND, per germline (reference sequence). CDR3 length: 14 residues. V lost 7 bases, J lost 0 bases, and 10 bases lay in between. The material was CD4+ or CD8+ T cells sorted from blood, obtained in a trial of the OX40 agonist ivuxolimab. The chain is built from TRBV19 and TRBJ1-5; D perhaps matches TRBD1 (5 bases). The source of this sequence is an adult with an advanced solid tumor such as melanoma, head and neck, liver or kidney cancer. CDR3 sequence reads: CASNHRISNQPQHF. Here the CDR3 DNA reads TGTGCCAGTAACCACAGGATTAGCAATCAGCCCCAGCATTTT.